This T cell receptor beta chain was recorded in a study of T cells in localized non-small cell lung cancer. Germline CDR1 reads SEHNR; CDR2 reads FQNEAQ (reference sequence). V was cut by 1 base and J by 6 bases, with 9 bases left in between. The CDR3 has 13 residues. Produced via immunoSEQ multiplex PCR; TCRdb's table is partial and in-frame only. The sample records 20,000 to 30,000 clones, around 85% being singletons. Points on this clone: Its cognate antigen is unknown.

General study results and limits: A single tumor region was sequenced, leaving heterogeneity possible. Longer overall survival associated with higher blood T cell density; shorter survival with higher adjacent-lung clonality.

The specimen comprised peripheral blood, sampled before any cancer treatment. The chain joins TRBV7-9 to TRBJ1-1; D is unclear. The receptor was derived from a woman aged 35-75 years with stage I lung adenocarcinoma. As DNA, the CDR3 is TGTGCCAGCAGCTTAGAATCGGTACCTGAAGCTTTCTTT. This codes for CASSLESVPEAFF.